This T cell receptor beta chain is drawn from a study of control samples from healthy donors and cancer patients (TCRdb year 2020). Via the germline V gene, CDR1 is MGHRA and CDR2 YSYEKL. The CDR3 starts with the cysteine, ends with the phenylalanine, and has 17 residues. Kept here is only the CDR3 DNA, which spans 51 bases and is read in frame from base 1. Here V drops 2 bases and J drops 5 bases, and the junction holds 11 bases not matched to any gene. Points on this clone: The clone's antigen remains unknown. No much larger clonotype is one base removed from it; base qualities were not supplied.

The library was obtained by the immunoSEQ multiplex PCR assay. In its TCRdb copy, this immuneACCESS table keeps in-frame sequences only and misses some clones. Where compared with another copy, unresolved V genes explain less than half of these, and the others have no known cause. Recorded for this sample are 150,000 to 200,000 clones; 96% of them occurred a single time. The leading ten clones occupy just over 1% of the sample. Sequences were obtained from blood. The TCR was taken from a woman under 40 in good health. Here the chain combines TRBV4-1 and TRBJ2-5, and TRBD2 matches 10 of the central bases. The CDR3 corresponds to CASSQPQERGGGETQYF. In nucleotides, the sequence is TGCGCCAGCAGCCAACCCCAAGAGCGGGGGGGAGGGGAGACCCAGTACTTC.